The clone carrying this T cell receptor beta chain was seen at least ten times. The antigen remains undetermined. The sample belongs to a study of regulatory T cells in long-lasting Graves disease. Study-wide results and caveats: TCR diversity was lower in persistent Graves' patients than in newly diagnosed ones.

Time point reported: newly diagnosed GD, antithyroid drugs for less than 3 months. RNA from PBMCs was the source of the TCR library. Investigators prepared the TCR beta libraries by applying iRepertoire HTBI primers and Arm-PCR of CDR3 regions. TCRdb ran MiXCR on the multiplex PCR reads and lists one entry per CDR3 protein. This table has roughly 380,000 distinct CDR3 sequences, approximately 15% appearing once. These data also formed part of another study, on T cells in Graves' hyperthyroidism and ophthalmopathy. As reported in that work: During a first-round RT-PCR of the TCR CDR3, the HTBI primer set was used.

The sequence derives from a man aged 40-49 years with Graves disease. The material sequenced was peripheral blood mononuclear cells (PBMCs), taken at new diagnosis, from a patient treated with antithyroid drugs.

The CDR3 loop reads CASSLSAGNGYTF. CDR3 DNA sequence: TGTGCCAGCAGCCTATCGGCAGGGAATGGCTACACCTTC. The V gene is TRBV3-1, the J gene TRBJ1-2, with D possibly being TRBD1 (5 bases). The CDR3 is made up of 13 amino acids. Per the germline V gene, CDR1 is LGHDT and CDR2 is YNNKEL (reference sequence). Trimming removed 4 bases from V and 6 bases from J, with 12 bases in between.